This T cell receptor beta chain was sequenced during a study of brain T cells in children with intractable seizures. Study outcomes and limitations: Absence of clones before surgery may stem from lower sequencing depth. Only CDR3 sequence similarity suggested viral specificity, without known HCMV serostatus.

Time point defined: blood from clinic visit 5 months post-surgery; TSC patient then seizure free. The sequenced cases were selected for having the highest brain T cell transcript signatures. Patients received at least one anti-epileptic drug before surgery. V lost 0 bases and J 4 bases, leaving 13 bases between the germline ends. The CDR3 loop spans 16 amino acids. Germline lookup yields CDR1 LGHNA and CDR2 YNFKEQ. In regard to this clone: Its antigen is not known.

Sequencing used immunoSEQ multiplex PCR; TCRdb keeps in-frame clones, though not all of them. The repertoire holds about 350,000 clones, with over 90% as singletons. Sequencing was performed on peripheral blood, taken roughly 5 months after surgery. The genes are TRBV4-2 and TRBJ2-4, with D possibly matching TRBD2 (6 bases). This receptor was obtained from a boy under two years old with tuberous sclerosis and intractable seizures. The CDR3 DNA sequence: TGTGCCAGCAGCCAAGAGGCCGGGAGCGGGAAAAACATTCAGTACTTC. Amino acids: CASSQEAGSGKNIQYF.